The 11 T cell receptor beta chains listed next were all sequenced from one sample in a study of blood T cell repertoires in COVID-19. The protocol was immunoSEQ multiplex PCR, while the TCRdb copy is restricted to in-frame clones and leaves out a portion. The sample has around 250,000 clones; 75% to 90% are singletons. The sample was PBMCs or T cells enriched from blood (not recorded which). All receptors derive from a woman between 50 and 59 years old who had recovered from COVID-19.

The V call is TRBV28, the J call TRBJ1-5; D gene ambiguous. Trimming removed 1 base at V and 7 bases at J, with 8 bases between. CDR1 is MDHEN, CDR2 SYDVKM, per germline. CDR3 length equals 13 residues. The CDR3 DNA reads TGTGCCAGCAGTTTATCGGGGAGCCAGCCCCAGCATTTT. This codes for CASSLSGSQPQHF.

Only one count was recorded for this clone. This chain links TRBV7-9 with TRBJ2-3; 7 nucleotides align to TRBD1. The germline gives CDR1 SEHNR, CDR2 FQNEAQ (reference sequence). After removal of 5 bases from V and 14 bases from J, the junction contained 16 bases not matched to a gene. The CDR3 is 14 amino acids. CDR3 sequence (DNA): TGTGCCAGCAGCCAACCCAGTGGGGACAGCTCAAGGTATTTT. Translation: CASSQPSGDSSRYF.

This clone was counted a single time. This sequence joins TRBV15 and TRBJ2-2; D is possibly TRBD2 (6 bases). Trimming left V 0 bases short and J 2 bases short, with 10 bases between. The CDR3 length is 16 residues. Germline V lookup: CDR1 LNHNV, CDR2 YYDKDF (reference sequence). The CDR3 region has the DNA TGTGCCACCAGCAGAGAGTATAGCGGAAACACCGGGGAGCTGTTTTTT. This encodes CATSREYSGNTGELFF.

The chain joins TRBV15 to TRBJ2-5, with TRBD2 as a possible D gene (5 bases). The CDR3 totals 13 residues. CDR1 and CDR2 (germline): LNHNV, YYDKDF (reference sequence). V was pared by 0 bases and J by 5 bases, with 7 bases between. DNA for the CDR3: TGTGCCACCAGCAGAGATCCGGGGGAGACCCAGTACTTC. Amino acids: CATSRDPGETQYF.

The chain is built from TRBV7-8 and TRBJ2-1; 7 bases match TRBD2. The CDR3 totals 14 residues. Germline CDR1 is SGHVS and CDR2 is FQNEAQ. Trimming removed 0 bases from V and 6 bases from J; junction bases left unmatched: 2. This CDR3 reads CASSLALASNEQFF. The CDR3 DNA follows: TGTGCCAGCAGCTTAGCACTAGCGAGCAATGAGCAGTTCTTC.

The CDR3 reads CASSVHAGGLPGGYTF. The CDR3 DNA is TGTGCCAGCAGCGTGCATGCAGGAGGGCTCCCAGGAGGCTACACCTTC. The chain couples TRBV9 to TRBJ1-2; no reliable D call. This CDR3 region has 16 residues. V shed 2 bases and J shed 8 bases, with 22 bases lying between them. Germline CDR1 and CDR2: SGDLS and YYNGEE. Combining the CDR3 with reference TRBV9 and TRBJ1-2 gives the whole variable domain DSGVTQTPKHLITATGQRVTLRCSPRSGDLSVYWYQQSLDQGLQFLIQYYNGEERAKGNILERFSAQQFPDLHSELNLSSLELGDSALYFCASSVHAGGLPGGYTFGSGTRLTVV.

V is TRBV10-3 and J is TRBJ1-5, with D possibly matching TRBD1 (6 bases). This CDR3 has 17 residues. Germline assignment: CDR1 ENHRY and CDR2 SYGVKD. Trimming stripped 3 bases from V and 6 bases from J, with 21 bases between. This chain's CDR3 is CAISESSGQLASQPQHF. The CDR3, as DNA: TGTGCCATCAGTGAATCATCGGGACAATTGGCCTCTCAGCCCCAGCATTTT.

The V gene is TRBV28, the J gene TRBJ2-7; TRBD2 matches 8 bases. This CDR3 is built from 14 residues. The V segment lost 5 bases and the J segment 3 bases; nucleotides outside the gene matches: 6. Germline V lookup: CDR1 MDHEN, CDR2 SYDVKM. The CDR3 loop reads CASSQTSENYEQYF. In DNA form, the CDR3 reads TGTGCCAGCAGTCAGACTAGCGAGAACTACGAGCAGTACTTC.

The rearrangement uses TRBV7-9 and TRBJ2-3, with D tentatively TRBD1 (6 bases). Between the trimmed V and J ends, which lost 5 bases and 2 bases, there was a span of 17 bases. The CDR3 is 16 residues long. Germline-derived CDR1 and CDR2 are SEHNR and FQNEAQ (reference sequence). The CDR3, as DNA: TGTGCCAGCAGCCCGGGGACACTGGGATACACAGATACGCAGTATTTT. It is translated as CASSPGTLGYTDTQYF.

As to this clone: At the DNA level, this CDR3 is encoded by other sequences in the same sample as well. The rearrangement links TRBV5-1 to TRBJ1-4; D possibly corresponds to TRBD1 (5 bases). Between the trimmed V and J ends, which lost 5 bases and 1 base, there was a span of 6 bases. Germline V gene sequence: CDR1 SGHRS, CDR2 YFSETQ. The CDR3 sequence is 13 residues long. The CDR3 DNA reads TGCGCCAGCAGTAGGGGAACTAATGAAAAACTGTTTTTT. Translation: CASSRGTNEKLFF.

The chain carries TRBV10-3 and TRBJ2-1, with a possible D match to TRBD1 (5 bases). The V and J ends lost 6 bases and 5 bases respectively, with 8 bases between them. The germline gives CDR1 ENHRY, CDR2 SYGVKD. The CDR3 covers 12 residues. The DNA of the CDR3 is TGTGCCATCAGGACAGCTAACAATGAGCAGTTCTTC. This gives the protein CAIRTANNEQFF.